This paragraph reports one T cell receptor beta chain. Its specificity is unknown. The CDR3 extends over 15 amino acids. V gave up 2 bases and J gave up 4 bases, with 14 bases separating them. CDR1 is MNHEY, CDR2 SMNVEV, per germline (reference sequence). This sample was taken from a study of T-cell memory formation after mild COVID-19. In the study overall: There were largely donor-specific TCR clusters. Study-level points and caveats: CM and EM subsets held most contracting CD4+ clones; EMRA held CD8+ ones. Clones that contracted from day 15 to 85 had balanced CD4/CD8; later expanders were CD4+ biased.

TCR alpha and TCR beta cDNA libraries with sample barcodes and UMIs came from 5'RACE using constant-segment primers. A single record per CDR3 protein comes from TCRdb applying MiXCR to the 5' RACE reads. This table has about 350,000 distinct CDR3 sequences, approximately 13% appearing once. This receptor was taken from a man aged 18 to 35 who had mild COVID-19 (a few samples of this study predate the infection). Cell type and time point are not known. What was sequenced was PBMCs or a T cell subset sorted from them (not recorded which). The genes are TRBV27 and TRBJ1-2, with TRBD1 as a possible D gene (5 bases). CDR3 sequence (DNA): TGTGCCAGCAGTTTAAGGGGCGCCAGTTTCTATGGCTACACCTTC. Its protein is CASSLRGASFYGYTF.